One and the same sample provided the 32 T cell receptor beta chains below, sequenced in a study of blood T cell repertoires in COVID-19. Sequencing was performed with immunoSEQ multiplex PCR; in TCRdb, only in-frame clones are kept and a portion is missing. The table shows about 370,000 clones, with around 92% occurring only once. The material sequenced was PBMCs or T cells enriched from blood (not recorded which). The receptors were gathered from a woman in her 30s who had recovered from COVID-19.

The chain recombines TRBV7-8 with TRBJ1-1; D is perhaps TRBD1 (5 bases). This CDR3 is 15 amino acids long. V lost 5 bases and J lost 0, with 13 bases in between. From germline, CDR1 is SGHVS and CDR2 FQNEAQ. CDR3 DNA sequence: TGTGCCAGCAGCCCCCAGACAGCCATGAACACTGAAGCTTTCTTT. It is translated as CASSPQTAMNTEAFF.

The gene calls are TRBV10-2 and TRBJ1-2; 8 positions match TRBD1. Germline values: CDR1 WSHSY, CDR2 SAAADI. With 2 bases clipped from V and 8 bases from J, the junction kept 4 bases outside the gene matches. The CDR3 spans 13 residues. For the CDR3, the DNA is TGCGCCAGCAGTGAGCCAGGGGGCAGGGGCTACACCTTC. This sequence encodes CASSEPGGRGYTF.

V is TRBV27 and J is TRBJ1-6; D remains unclear. Germline assignment: CDR1 MNHEY and CDR2 SMNVEV (reference sequence). The length of the CDR3 is 15 residues. Trimming left V 8 bases short and J 6 bases short, with 17 bases between. CDR3: CASQRAEVGNSPLHF. The CDR3 nucleotides read TGTGCCAGCCAACGTGCAGAAGTTGGTAATTCACCCCTCCACTTT.

This chain links TRBV29-1 with TRBJ1-3, with D uncertain. The germline V gene encodes CDR1 SQVTM and CDR2 ANQGSEA. V was trimmed by 5 bases and J by 0 bases, leaving 8 bases between them. There are 13 residues in the CDR3. The CDR3 region is CSVISSSGNTIYF. The CDR3 nucleotides are TGCAGCGTTATATCCAGCTCTGGAAACACCATATATTTT.

The table lists this clone with a few counts. V gene TRBV3-1 (or the pseudogene TRBV3-2) combines with J gene TRBJ2-7; TRBD2 might be the D (6 bases). The germline V gene encodes CDR1 LGHDT and CDR2 YNNKEL (reference sequence). The CDR3 covers 12 residues. Trimming cost V 8 bases and J 5 bases, with 13 bases left between them. CDR3 coding DNA: TGTGCCAGCCGGGACTTAAGACACGAGCAGTACTTC. Its protein is CASRDLRHEQYF.

V usage is TRBV20-1 and J usage is TRBJ2-7, with D perhaps TRBD1 (6 bases). This CDR3 contains 14 residues. Trimming pared 3 bases from V and 1 base from J, leaving 13 bases between. Germline V gene data show CDR1 as DFQATT and CDR2 as SNEGSKA (reference sequence). For the CDR3, the DNA is TGCAGTGCTAGTAAGGGGGTAAATTCCTACGAGCAGTACTTC. This sequence encodes CSASKGVNSYEQYF.

The V gene is TRBV11-2, the J gene TRBJ1-1; 10 bases agree with TRBD1. There are 15 residues in the CDR3. The J segment lost 1 base and the V segment lost 5 bases, leaving 4 bases of the junction unmatched. Germline-derived CDR1 and CDR2 are SGHAT and FQNNGV. CDR3 nucleotide sequence: TGTGCCAGCAGCGTTAGGACAGGGGGGAACACTGAAGCTTTCTTT. Translation gives CASSVRTGGNTEAFF.

The genes are TRBV19 and TRBJ1-1; D perhaps matches TRBD1 (5 bases). Germline V gives CDR1 LNHDA, CDR2 SQIVND (reference sequence). Trimming took 5 bases from V and 4 from J, leaving 17 bases between them. The CDR3 is 15 amino acids. CDR3 nucleotide sequence: TGTGCCAGTAGTCCCTACGGAGGGGTAGGCACTGAAGCTTTCTTT. Residues: CASSPYGGVGTEAFF.

The V gene is TRBV7-8, the J gene TRBJ1-5; D is unresolved. The CDR3 spans 14 residues. Germline V gives CDR1 SGHVS, CDR2 FQNEAQ. Trimming removed 1 base from V and 1 base from J, with 5 bases in between. In nucleotides, the CDR3 is TGTGCCAGCAGCTTAGAACGGAGCAATCAGCCCCAGCATTTT. Its protein product is CASSLERSNQPQHF.

This chain uses TRBV12-3 or TRBV12-4 with TRBJ1-2; D not resolved. The CDR3 is made up of 13 amino acids. The V end lost 7 bases, the J end lost 8 bases, and 17 bases lay between the germline ends. The CDR3 loop is CASTTTRTGGYTF. The CDR3 coding sequence is TGTGCCAGCACTACTACAAGAACCGGGGGCTACACCTTC.

The rearrangement joins TRBV24-1 to TRBJ1-5; possible D gene TRBD1, 5 bases. The germline V gene encodes CDR1 KGHDR and CDR2 SFDVKD. The length of the CDR3 is 13 residues. The ends were cut back, 7 bases at V and 3 bases at J, with 9 bases in the middle. The CDR3 DNA sequence: TGTGCCACCAGGGCAGGGAACAATCAGCCCCAGCATTTT. As protein: CATRAGNNQPQHF.

The chain recombines TRBV10-2 with TRBJ1-2; 7 nucleotides line up with TRBD1. Germline V CDR1 and CDR2: WSHSY, SAAADI. The CDR3 sequence is 13 residues long. Trimming took 3 bases from V and 4 from J; bases not matched to a gene: 2. CDR3 protein: CASSENRGYGYTF. In DNA form, the CDR3 reads TGCGCCAGCAGTGAAAACAGGGGCTATGGCTACACCTTC.

J is TRBJ1-1 and V is TRBV30; D gene uncertain. CDR1 is GTSNPN, CDR2 SVGIG, per germline (reference sequence). Deletions cut 2 bases from V and 1 base from J, with 11 bases between. The CDR3 covers 14 residues. The CDR3 bases are TGTGCCTGGAGTCGAGTCGAGAGGAACACTGAAGCTTTCTTT. Translation gives CAWSRVERNTEAFF. Full variable domain (rest looked up from reference TRBV30 and TRBJ1-1): SQTIHQWPATLVQPVGSPLSLECTVEGTSNPNLYWYRQAAGRGLQLLFYSVGIGQISSEVPQNLSASRPQDRQFILSSKKLLLSDSGFYLCAWSRVERNTEAFFGQGTRLTVV.

This clone has a handful of counts. This chain uses TRBV2 with TRBJ1-5; D may be TRBD1 (6 bases). This CDR3 region has 14 residues. In germline, CDR1 is SNHLY, CDR2 FYNNEI. Trimming stripped 6 bases from V and 9 bases from J, with 18 bases between. CDR3 loop: CASREGQAYRPQHF. In DNA form, the CDR3 reads TGTGCCAGCAGAGAGGGACAAGCCTATCGGCCCCAGCATTTT.

This rearrangement joins TRBV27 to TRBJ2-1; perhaps TRBD2 as D (5 bases). The CDR3 length is 15 residues. CDR1 and CDR2 (germline): MNHEY, SMNVEV (reference sequence). V lost 6 bases, J lost 4 bases, and 16 bases lay in between. The CDR3 nucleotides read TGTGCCAGCAGCACCCGAACGGGGAAATACAATGAGCAGTTCTTC. The encoded protein is CASSTRTGKYNEQFF.

The V gene is TRBV9, the J gene TRBJ2-1; 9 bases agree with TRBD1. V was clipped by 3 bases and J by 6 bases; unmatched bases: 7. The CDR3 has 15 residues. Germline V gene data show CDR1 as SGDLS and CDR2 as YYNGEE. CDR3 in DNA: TGTGCCAGCAGCGCTCCCGGGACAGGGATCAATGAGCAGTTCTTC. It is translated as CASSAPGTGINEQFF.

V and J are TRBV7-3 and TRBJ1-1; D may be TRBD1 (6 bases). Germline values: CDR1 SGHTA, CDR2 FQGTGA. The CDR3 is 14 amino acids. The ends were cut back, 4 bases at V and 1 base at J, with 10 bases in the middle. The CDR3 sequence: CASSSGHSNTEAFF. CDR3 DNA: TGTGCCAGCAGCTCGGGACATTCGAACACTGAAGCTTTCTTT. The full variable domain, its missing parts supplied by reference TRBV7-3 and TRBJ1-1, is GAGVSQTPSNKVTEKGKYVELRCDPISGHTALYWYRQSLGQGPEFLIYFQGTGAADDSGLPNDRFFAVRPEGSVSTLKIQRTERGDSAVYLCASSSGHSNTEAFFGQGTRLTVV.

V is TRBV6-5 and J is TRBJ1-1, with unresolved D. V shed 6 bases and J shed 5 bases, with 10 bases lying between them. There are 12 residues in the CDR3. Germline loops: CDR1 MNHEY, CDR2 SVGAGI. The CDR3 is CASSVRGTEAFF. CDR3 bases: TGTGCCAGCAGCGTAAGAGGGACTGAAGCTTTCTTT.

This chain uses TRBV10-2 with TRBJ2-2; 7 nucleotides line up with TRBD2. The trim removed 11 bases at V and 4 bases at J, leaving 10 bases unmatched. The germline V gene encodes CDR1 WSHSY and CDR2 SAAADI. The CDR3 extends over 14 amino acids. CDR3 in DNA: TGCGCCTCTGGGCGGGAGATGGGCACCGGGGAGCTGTTTTTT. As protein: CASGREMGTGELFF.

The V call is TRBV3-1 (or the pseudogene TRBV3-2), the J call TRBJ2-7, with a tentative D call TRBD1 (6 bases). The V gene's germline CDR1 is LGHDT and CDR2 YNNKEL (reference sequence). Trimming took 4 bases from V and 1 from J, leaving 20 bases between them. The CDR3 is 17 amino acids. The CDR3 bases are TGTGCCAGCAGCCGCGGGTCAGGGGCTTACTCATCCTACGAGCAGTACTTC. Its protein product is CASSRGSGAYSSYEQYF.

This clone was recorded only once. The chain couples TRBV29-1 to TRBJ1-2; possible D gene TRBD1, 5 bases. Germline loops: CDR1 SQVTM, CDR2 ANQGSEA. CDR3 length equals 12 residues. Trimming shortened V by 7 bases and J by 8 bases, and 17 bases separated the two germline ends. As DNA, the CDR3 is TGCAGCGGATCGACGGCGGAGGGGGGCTACACCTTC. It encodes CSGSTAEGGYTF. The whole variable domain, filled in from reference TRBV29-1 and TRBJ1-2, reads SAVISQKPSRDICQRGTSLTIQCQVDSQVTMMFWYRQQPGQSLTLIATANQGSEATYESGFVIDKFPISRPNLTFSTLTVSNMSPEDSSIYLCSGSTAEGGYTFGSGTRLTVV.

The chain employs TRBV28 and TRBJ1-3, with TRBD1 matching 12 bases. After removal of 5 bases from V and 7 bases from J, the junction contained 12 bases not matched to a gene. CDR1 and CDR2 from the germline V gene are MDHEN and SYDVKM. The CDR3 runs to 17 residues. CDR3 coding DNA: TGTGCCAGCAGTCCTGGGACAGGGGGCGCGGGTGTTAACACCATATATTTT. This sequence encodes CASSPGTGGAGVNTIYF.

This chain joins TRBV18 and TRBJ1-2; 9 bases align to TRBD1. V lost 3 bases and J lost 9; bases outside the gene matches: 8. CDR1 is KGHSH and CDR2 is LQKENI in the germline V gene. The CDR3 is made up of 14 amino acids. The CDR3 DNA reads TGTGCCAGCTCACCCGGGACAGGGCGCAAGAGCTACACCTTC. This encodes CASSPGTGRKSYTF.

This chain uses TRBV20-1 with TRBJ1-4, with D perhaps matching TRBD1 (6 bases). This CDR3 has 16 residues. V was clipped by 3 bases and J by 0 bases, with 14 bases between them. The germline CDR1 and CDR2 sequences are DFQATT and SNEGSKA (reference sequence). The CDR3 DNA reads as TGCAGTGCTAGTAGGGGGTCCCTCTCAACTAATGAAAAACTGTTTTTT. Translation: CSASRGSLSTNEKLFF.

V usage is TRBV10-3 and J usage is TRBJ2-7; 7 bases are shared with TRBD1. The trim removed 11 bases at V and 0 bases at J, leaving 7 bases unmatched. There are 13 residues in the CDR3. CDR1 is ENHRY, CDR2 SYGVKD, per germline. The CDR3 loop is CAVKGASSYEQYF. DNA of the CDR3: TGTGCCGTGAAGGGGGCGAGCTCCTACGAGCAGTACTTC.

The rearrangement links TRBV6-2 or TRBV6-3 to TRBJ1-3, with no clear D. V was cut by 1 base and J by 7 bases, with 5 bases left in between. The CDR3 contains 12 residues. Per germline, CDR1 MNHEY and CDR2 SVGEGT. The CDR3 DNA is TGTGCCAGCAGTTACTGGAGGAACACCATATATTTT. Encoded protein: CASSYWRNTIYF.

The V call is TRBV5-1, the J call TRBJ2-5; 7 nucleotides match TRBD1. The length of the CDR3 is 14 residues. Germline V lookup: CDR1 SGHRS, CDR2 YFSETQ. The ends lost 1 base at V and 2 bases at J; junction bases unmatched: 2. Here the CDR3 reads CASSLWTGQETQYF. The CDR3 bases are TGCGCCAGCAGCTTGTGGACAGGTCAAGAGACCCAGTACTTC.

In DNA form, the CDR3 reads TGTGCCAGCAGTGGACATCACCTAGGGGGACCCAATCAGCCCCAGCATTTT. Translated: CASSGHHLGGPNQPQHF. This rearrangement joins TRBV28 to TRBJ1-5, with TRBD1 as a possible D gene (6 bases). Trimming pared 5 bases from V and 3 bases from J, leaving 20 bases between. CDR3 length equals 17 residues. Germline V gene data show CDR1 as MDHEN and CDR2 as SYDVKM.

This clone turned up a few times. The chain carries TRBV20-1 and TRBJ2-1; perhaps TRBD2 as D (6 bases). Germline V gene lookup returns CDR1 DFQATT and CDR2 SNEGSKA (reference sequence). V was shortened by 3 bases and J by 5 bases, with 14 bases between the two germline ends. The CDR3 covers 14 residues. Here the CDR3 reads CSASRGTPDNEQFF. The CDR3 region has the DNA TGCAGTGCTAGTCGGGGGACCCCCGACAATGAGCAGTTCTTC.

DNA of the CDR3: TGTGCCAGCAGCCCGTTGACGGGACTGTTTTTT. Protein product: CASSPLTGLFF. The J gene is TRBJ1-4, the V gene TRBV7-9; D not resolved. CDR3 length: 11 amino acids. The germline V and J ends were trimmed by 5 bases and 13 bases, with 11 bases remaining between them. Germline loops: CDR1 SEHNR, CDR2 FQNEAQ (reference sequence).

The chain couples TRBV28 to TRBJ2-7; no reliable D call. Trimming left V 8 bases short and J 6 bases short, with 8 bases between. CDR1 is MDHEN and CDR2 is SYDVKM in the germline V gene. This CDR3 has 10 amino acids. CDR3: CASGQSEQYF. CDR3 bases: TGTGCCAGCGGGCAAAGCGAGCAGTACTTC.

V gene TRBV10-1 combines with J gene TRBJ2-5; possibly TRBD1 for D (5 bases). The CDR3 consists of 15 residues. Germline CDR1 is WNHNN and CDR2 is SYGVQD (reference sequence). V was pared by 3 bases and J by 1 base, with 12 bases between. Here the CDR3 reads CASSDAQGIQETQYF. Here the CDR3 DNA reads TGCGCCAGCAGTGATGCCCAGGGAATCCAAGAGACCCAGTACTTC.